Each of the 7 T cell receptor beta chains below was sequenced from the same sample in a study of read filtering for tumor transcriptome and immune sequencing. Molecular barcoded adaptors covering alpha/delta and beta/gamma chains were used on 400 ng RNA. TCRdb re-called the reads with MiXCR, one entry per CDR3 protein. The sample shows roughly 90,000 distinct CDR3 sequences, about 12% of them seen only once. The sequenced sample consisted of a population of CD138-negative cells sorted from bone marrow. Receptor source: a donor older than 35 with multiple myeloma.

This clonotype was observed at least ten times. The V and J genes are TRBV7-9 and TRBJ2-1; 12 bases fit TRBD2. The CDR3 sequence is 15 residues long. In germline, CDR1 is SEHNR, CDR2 FQNEAQ (reference sequence). V lost 3 bases to trimming and J lost 6 bases; unmatched junction nucleotides: 3. The CDR3 region has the DNA TGTGCCAGCAGCTTCTGGACTAGCGGGGTCAATGAGCAGTTCTTC. As protein: CASSFWTSGVNEQFF.

This clonotype was counted many times. The V call is TRBV30, the J call TRBJ2-3; D is perhaps TRBD1 (6 bases). Per germline, CDR1 GTSNPN and CDR2 SVGIG (reference sequence). CDR3 size: 14 residues. The V end lost 3 bases, the J end lost 4 bases, and 14 bases lay between the germline ends. CDR3 nucleotide sequence: TGTGCCTGGAGAAGGGGGACCTACGCAGATACGCAGTATTTT. It translates to CAWRRGTYADTQYF.

The chain's CDR3 is CASSFLAAPGYTF. CDR3 DNA sequence: TGTGCCAGCAGTTTCCTAGCAGCTCCTGGCTACACCTTC. The J gene is TRBJ1-2, the V gene TRBV12-3 or TRBV12-4; D is ambiguous. The CDR3 extends over 13 amino acids. The V gene lost 3 bases and the J gene lost 7 bases, with 12 bases spanning the gap.

Concerning this clonotype itself: The germline gene is not matched at one end of the junction; a read error may be the cause. Here the CDR3 reads CAICESRGGETQYF. In DNA, the CDR3 is TGTGCCATCTGTGAGTCAAGGGGAGGAGAGACCCAGTACTTC. V is TRBV10-3 and J is TRBJ2-5; possibly TRBD2 for D (6 bases). Germline values: CDR1 ENHRY, CDR2 SYGVKD. The CDR3 totals 14 residues.

This clonotype was detected a few times. The chain links TRBV20-1 to TRBJ1-5; 10 bases are a match to TRBD1. CDR3 size: 15 residues. Germline CDR1 and CDR2: DFQATT and SNEGSKA (reference sequence). V was pared by 4 bases and J by 4 bases, with 7 bases of the junction left unmatched. The CDR3 DNA follows: TGCAGTGCTATAATAGGACAGGGGGTTAATCAGCCCCAGCATTTT. Translated, it gives CSAIIGQGVNQPQHF.

This clonotype was counted many times. The CDR3 sequence is CSARGLTSGASPSTDTQYF. As DNA, the CDR3 is TGCAGTGCTAGAGGCCTTACTAGCGGGGCCTCTCCTAGCACAGATACGCAGTATTTT. The rearrangement joins TRBV20-1 to TRBJ2-3; the match to TRBD2 covers 10 bases. After removal of 1 base from V and 0 bases from J, the junction contained 13 bases not matched to a gene. The length of the CDR3 is 19 residues. CDR1 and CDR2 from the germline V gene are DFQATT and SNEGSKA (reference sequence).

This clonotype came up many times. The chain employs TRBV6-2 or TRBV6-3 and TRBJ1-2; no firm D call. V lost 6 bases and J lost 4, with 12 bases in between. CDR1 and CDR2 from the germline V gene are MNHEY and SVGEGT. The CDR3 totals 13 residues. In DNA, the CDR3 is TGTGCCAGCAGACCCCCCGGCACCTATGGCTACACCTTC. It specifies CASRPPGTYGYTF.